The 6 T cell receptor beta chains below all came from one sample that was sequenced in a study of CD8 T cells in Susac syndrome. Roughly 0.45 to 1 ug RNA was reverse transcribed with random hexamers. In TCRdb, the immunoSEQ multiplex PCR reads were re-called with MiXCR into one record per CDR3 protein. Here the sample spans fewer than 200,000 distinct CDR3 sequences, 85% to 95% being singletons. Material for sequencing was CD8+ T cells from PBMCs. The receptors were sampled from a human donor with multiple sclerosis.

This chain links TRBV29-1 with TRBJ2-2; a weak D match, TRBD1 (6 bases). This CDR3 comprises 12 residues. V was pared by 6 bases and J by 3 bases, with 8 bases between. Germline V gene data show CDR1 as SQVTM and CDR2 as ANQGSEA. The CDR3 region is CSVWTDTGELFF. The CDR3 DNA reads TGCAGCGTCTGGACAGACACCGGGGAGCTGTTTTTT.

J is TRBJ2-3 and V is TRBV6-5; D unresolved. Trimming pared 5 bases from V and 1 base from J, leaving 10 bases between. Looked up from germline, CDR1 is MNHEY and CDR2 is SVGAGI. This CDR3 is 14 amino acids long. The CDR3 spells CASSQNYGTDTQYF. For the CDR3, the DNA is TGTGCCAGCAGTCAGAACTACGGCACAGATACGCAGTATTTT.

This chain joins TRBV29-1 and TRBJ2-7; TRBD2 matches 8 bases. The CDR3 length is 14 residues. CDR1 and CDR2 (germline): SQVTM, ANQGSEA. The ends lost 7 bases at V and 10 bases at J; junction bases unmatched: 18. CDR3 loop: CSAVTGGVSYVQYF. The CDR3 DNA reads as TGCAGCGCGGTAACGGGGGGGGTTTCCTACGTTCAGTACTTC.

This rearrangement joins TRBV12-3 or TRBV12-4 to TRBJ2-3, with 8 nucleotides matching TRBD1. The length of the CDR3 is 15 residues. V lost 6 bases and J lost 5; bases outside the gene matches: 10. CDR3 loop: CASSRQGASRDTQYF. Written as DNA, the CDR3 is TGTGCCAGCAGCAGGCAGGGGGCAAGTAGAGATACGCAGTATTTT.

The rearrangement links TRBV10-3 to TRBJ2-7; 7 nucleotides agree with TRBD1. The CDR3 length is 13 residues. Trimming removed 6 bases from V and 2 bases from J; junction bases left unmatched: 4. Germline V gene lookup returns CDR1 ENHRY and CDR2 SYGVKD. CDR3 sequence reads: CAIRTGQPYEQYF. In DNA, the CDR3 is TGTGCCATCAGGACGGGACAGCCCTACGAGCAGTACTTC.

For the CDR3, the DNA is TGTGCCAGCAGCCTTCTTCGTGGGGGTGAGACCCAGTACTTC. Translating it yields CASSLLRGGETQYF. This chain uses TRBV14 with TRBJ2-5; the D gene could be TRBD1 or TRBD2 (5 bases each). Germline values: CDR1 SGHDN, CDR2 FVKESK. This CDR3 spans 14 amino acids. Trimming removed 4 bases at V and 5 bases at J, with 14 bases between.